The 11 T cell receptor beta chains below all came from one sample that was sequenced in a study of blood T cells in healthy people across ages. Together with a sample-barcoded 5' primer, a J-beta primer mix was included in a second PCR lasting roughly 6 to 12 cycles. One entry per CDR3 protein, called by TCRdb with MiXCR from the 5' RACE reads. The sample holds about 690,000 distinct CDR3 sequences, 40% to 45% seen once. Specimen: blood. The source of these receptors is a man at least 80 years old in good health.

There are a few counts of this clonotype. As DNA, the CDR3 is TGTGCCAGCAGTCCTTCGACAGGGGGGGTTTCTGGGGCCAACGTCCTGACTTTC. It yields the protein CASSPSTGGVSGANVLTF. The chain employs TRBV6-1 and TRBJ2-6; 9 bases line up with TRBD1. Germline V gene data show CDR1 as MNHNS and CDR2 as SASEGT. Trimming cost V 5 bases and J 1 base; bases outside gene matches: 9. The CDR3 runs 18 residues.

This clonotype showed up just a few times. The gene calls are TRBV20-1 and TRBJ1-2; possible D gene TRBD1, 5 bases. This CDR3 spans 14 amino acids. Germline-derived CDR1 and CDR2 are DFQATT and SNEGSKA (reference sequence). V lost 5 bases and J 1 base, leaving 14 bases between the germline ends. Written as DNA, the CDR3 is TGCAGTGCTTCCACAGGCCTCCTTAACTATGGCTACACCTTC. It codes for CSASTGLLNYGYTF.

This chain links TRBV20-1 with TRBJ1-4, with a tentative D call TRBD1 (6 bases). Trimming took off 5 bases at V and 4 bases at J, with 14 bases between the two ends. The CDR3 is made up of 14 amino acids. Germline values: CDR1 DFQATT, CDR2 SNEGSKA (reference sequence). For the CDR3, the DNA is TGCAGTGCTCGCCAGGGGCCAAGTAATGAAAAACTGTTTTTT. Translated, it gives CSARQGPSNEKLFF.

There are a few counts of this clonotype. The chain carries TRBV20-1 and TRBJ2-7; 11 bases are a match to TRBD2. Trimming removed 5 bases from V and 5 bases from J; junction bases left unmatched: 8. The germline V gene encodes CDR1 DFQATT and CDR2 SNEGSKA (reference sequence). CDR3 size: 14 residues. The CDR3 loop reads CSAGMGSGGDEQYF. CDR3 nucleotides: TGCAGTGCTGGGATGGGTAGCGGGGGGGACGAGCAGTACTTC.

The chain combines TRBV12-3 or TRBV12-4 with TRBJ1-1; no reliable D call. The CDR3 contains 15 residues. Trimming removed 3 bases from V and 0 bases from J, with 11 bases in between. In DNA, the CDR3 is TGTGCCAGCAGTTTGGGCAGAAGTATGAACACTGAAGCTTTCTTT. Its protein is CASSLGRSMNTEAFF.

CDR3: CATGTVNTGELFF. The CDR3, as DNA: TGTGCCACCGGGACAGTAAACACCGGGGAGCTGTTTTTT. J is TRBJ2-2 and V is TRBV14; 7 bases agree with TRBD1. The ends lost 10 bases at V and 2 bases at J; junction bases unmatched: 4. CDR1 and CDR2 (germline): SGHDN, FVKESK. CDR3 length equals 13 residues.

A note on this clonotype: A clone one base away is much larger, so this may be a read error. The chain links TRBV20-1 to TRBJ2-3; D unresolved. The CDR3 has 12 amino acids. V was trimmed by 4 bases and J by 6 bases, leaving 11 bases between them. Germline values: CDR1 DFQATT, CDR2 SNEGSKA (reference sequence). CDR3 nucleotide sequence: TGCAGTGCTACCATATCCGGGGATACGCAGTATTTT. This translates into CSATISGDTQYF.

J is TRBJ2-5 and V is TRBV4-2, with D hard to call. The CDR3 has 14 residues. Germline CDR1 is LGHNA and CDR2 is YNFKEQ. Trimming removed 1 base at V and 5 bases at J, with 11 bases between. The CDR3 protein is CASSQGAATETQYF. The CDR3, as DNA: TGTGCCAGCAGCCAAGGGGCAGCAACCGAGACCCAGTACTTC.

As DNA, the CDR3 is TGTGCCAGCAGCCCCTCCCGTCGGGCTAGCGGGAGGTACGAGCAGTACTTC. It is translated as CASSPSRRASGRYEQYF. The genes are TRBV14 and TRBJ2-4, with TRBD2 matching over 11 bases. The end of the DNA is better explained by TRBJ2-7, so the J call may be wrong. This CDR3 contains 17 residues. Germline V lookup: CDR1 SGHDN, CDR2 FVKESK.

The V call is TRBV20-1, the J call TRBJ1-2, with D possibly TRBD1 on 5 matching bases. V lost 6 bases to trimming and J lost 4 bases, with 15 bases between them. Germline V gene sequence: CDR1 DFQATT, CDR2 SNEGSKA (reference sequence). This CDR3 comprises 13 residues. The CDR3 loop reads CSALGQTGYGYTF. CDR3 coding DNA: TGCAGTGCATTAGGACAAACCGGCTATGGCTACACCTTC.

Points on this clonotype: A much larger clone differs from this one at a single base, so this may be a read error. The V gene is TRBV7-9, the J gene TRBJ2-5; D may be TRBD1 (6 bases). Per germline, CDR1 SEHNR and CDR2 FQNEAQ (reference sequence). This CDR3 contains 16 residues. CDR3 region: CGSSLTGNRDQETQYF. CDR3 nucleotides: TGTGGCAGCAGCTTAACCGGGAACAGGGACCAAGAGACCCAGTACTTC.